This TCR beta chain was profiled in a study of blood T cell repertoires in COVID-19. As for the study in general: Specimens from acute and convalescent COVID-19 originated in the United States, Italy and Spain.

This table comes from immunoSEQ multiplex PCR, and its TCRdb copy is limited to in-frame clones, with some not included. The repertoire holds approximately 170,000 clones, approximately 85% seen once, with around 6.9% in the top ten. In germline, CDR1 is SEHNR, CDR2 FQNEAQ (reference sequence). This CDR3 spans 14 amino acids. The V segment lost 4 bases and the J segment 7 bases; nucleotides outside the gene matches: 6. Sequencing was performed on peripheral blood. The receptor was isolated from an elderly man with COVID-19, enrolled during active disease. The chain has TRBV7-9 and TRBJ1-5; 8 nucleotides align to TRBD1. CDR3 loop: CASSYTGGGQPQHF. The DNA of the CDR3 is TGTGCCAGCAGCTATACAGGGGGGGGACAGCCCCAGCATTTT.